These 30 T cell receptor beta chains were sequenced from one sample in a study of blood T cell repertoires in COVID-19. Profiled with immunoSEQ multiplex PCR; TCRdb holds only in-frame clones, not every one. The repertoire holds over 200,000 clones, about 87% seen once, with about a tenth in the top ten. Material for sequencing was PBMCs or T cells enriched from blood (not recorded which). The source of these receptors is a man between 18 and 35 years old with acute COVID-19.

CDR3 loop: CASSYTGSDGYTF. The CDR3 nucleotides are TGTGCCAGCAGTTACACAGGGTCTGATGGCTACACCTTC. This rearrangement joins TRBV28 to TRBJ1-2; weak D call: TRBD1 (6 bases). The germline gives CDR1 MDHEN, CDR2 SYDVKM. The CDR3 spans 13 residues. Trimming removed 4 bases from V and 6 bases from J, with 12 bases in between.

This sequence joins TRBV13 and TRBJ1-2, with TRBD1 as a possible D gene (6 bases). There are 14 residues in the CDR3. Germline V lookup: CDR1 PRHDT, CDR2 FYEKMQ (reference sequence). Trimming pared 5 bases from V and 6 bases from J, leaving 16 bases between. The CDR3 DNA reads TGTGCCAGCAGCCCGCAGGGGACTATGGATGGCTACACCTTC. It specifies CASSPQGTMDGYTF.

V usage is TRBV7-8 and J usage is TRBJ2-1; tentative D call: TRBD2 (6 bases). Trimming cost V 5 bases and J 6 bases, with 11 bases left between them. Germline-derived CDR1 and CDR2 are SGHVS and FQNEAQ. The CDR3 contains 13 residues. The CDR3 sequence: CASSPGLFNEQFF. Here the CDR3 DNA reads TGTGCCAGCAGCCCGGGACTGTTCAATGAGCAGTTCTTC.

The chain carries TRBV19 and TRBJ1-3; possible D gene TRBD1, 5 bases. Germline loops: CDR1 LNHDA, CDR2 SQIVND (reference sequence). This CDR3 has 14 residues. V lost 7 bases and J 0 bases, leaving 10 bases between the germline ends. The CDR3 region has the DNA TGTGCCAGTACTGGACACCACTCTGGAAACACCATATATTTT. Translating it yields CASTGHHSGNTIYF. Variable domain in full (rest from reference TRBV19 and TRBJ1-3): DGGITQSPKYLFRKEGQNVTLSCEQNLNHDAMYWYRQDPGQGLRLIYYSQIVNDFQKGDIAEGYSVSREKKESFPLTVTSAQKNPTAFYLCASTGHHSGNTIYFGEGSWLTVV.

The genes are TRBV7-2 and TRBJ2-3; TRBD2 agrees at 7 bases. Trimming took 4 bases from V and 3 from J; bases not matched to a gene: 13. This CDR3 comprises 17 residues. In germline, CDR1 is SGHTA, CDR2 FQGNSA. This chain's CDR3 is CASSSPLGGSRTDTQYF. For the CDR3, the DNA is TGTGCCAGCAGCTCCCCCTTGGGAGGGAGTAGAACAGATACGCAGTATTTT.

CDR3 in DNA: TGTGCCAGCAGTCAAAGGACTGAGTACCAAGAGACCCAGTACTTC. Translation: CASSQRTEYQETQYF. V usage is TRBV2 and J usage is TRBJ2-5, with a tentative D call TRBD2 (5 bases). The length of the CDR3 is 15 residues. Germline V gives CDR1 SNHLY, CDR2 FYNNEI. V was trimmed by 5 bases and J by 0 bases, leaving 13 bases between them.

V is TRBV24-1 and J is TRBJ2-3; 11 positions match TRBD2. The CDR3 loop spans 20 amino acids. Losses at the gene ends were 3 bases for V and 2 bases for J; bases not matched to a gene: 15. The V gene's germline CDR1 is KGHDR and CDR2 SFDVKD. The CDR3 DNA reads TGTGCCACCAGTGATCCTGCCGGTAGCGGGAGGGTTGGGAACACAGATACGCAGTATTTT. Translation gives CATSDPAGSGRVGNTDTQYF.

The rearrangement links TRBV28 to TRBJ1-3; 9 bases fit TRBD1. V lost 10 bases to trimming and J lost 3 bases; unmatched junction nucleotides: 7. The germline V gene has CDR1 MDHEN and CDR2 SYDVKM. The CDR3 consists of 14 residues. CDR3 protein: CATSRGQGGNTIYF. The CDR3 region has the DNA TGTGCCACCTCCCGGGGACAGGGTGGAAACACCATATATTTT.

Here the CDR3 reads CSVLSSGPNTGELFF. CDR3 sequence (DNA): TGCAGCGTTCTATCGAGCGGTCCGAACACCGGGGAGCTGTTTTTT. The chain has TRBV29-1 and TRBJ2-2, with D possibly matching TRBD2 (5 bases). Trimming took off 5 bases at V and 0 bases at J, with 13 bases between the two ends. Germline V gives CDR1 SQVTM, CDR2 ANQGSEA. The CDR3 is made up of 15 amino acids.

The CDR3 sequence: CASSAGGRGITEAFF. The CDR3 nucleotides read TGTGCCAGCAGCGCTGGGGGGCGGGGGATCACTGAAGCTTTCTTT. The chain combines TRBV5-4 with TRBJ1-1; a weak D match, TRBD1 (6 bases). This CDR3 contains 15 residues. Trimming took 4 bases from V and 4 from J, leaving 17 bases between them. The germline V gene encodes CDR1 SGHNT and CDR2 YYREEE (reference sequence).

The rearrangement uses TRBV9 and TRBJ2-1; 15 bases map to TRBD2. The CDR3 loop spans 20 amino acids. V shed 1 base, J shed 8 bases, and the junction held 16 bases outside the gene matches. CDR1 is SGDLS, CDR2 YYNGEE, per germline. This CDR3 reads CASSVRGGEGLAGGPHEQFF. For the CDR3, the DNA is TGTGCCAGCAGCGTAAGAGGAGGCGAGGGACTAGCGGGAGGCCCCCATGAGCAGTTCTTC.

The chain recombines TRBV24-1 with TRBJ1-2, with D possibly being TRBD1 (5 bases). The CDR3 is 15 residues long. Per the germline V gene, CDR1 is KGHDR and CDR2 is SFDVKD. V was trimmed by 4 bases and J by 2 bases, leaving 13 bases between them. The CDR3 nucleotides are TGTGCCACCAGTGACCTCGGGGGGGGGAACTATGGCTACACCTTC. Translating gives CATSDLGGGNYGYTF.

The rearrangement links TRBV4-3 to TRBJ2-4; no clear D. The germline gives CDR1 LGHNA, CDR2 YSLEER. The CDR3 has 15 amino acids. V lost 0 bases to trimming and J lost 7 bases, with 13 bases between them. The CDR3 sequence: CASSQERTPRNIQYF. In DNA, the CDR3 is TGCGCCAGCAGCCAAGAAAGAACCCCCAGGAACATTCAGTACTTC.

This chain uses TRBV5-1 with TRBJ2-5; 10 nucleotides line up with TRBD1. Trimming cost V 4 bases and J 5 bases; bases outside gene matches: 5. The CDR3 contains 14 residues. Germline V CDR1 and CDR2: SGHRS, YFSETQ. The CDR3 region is CASSGGQGRETQYF. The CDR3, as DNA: TGCGCCAGCAGCGGGGGACAGGGGAGGGAGACCCAGTACTTC.

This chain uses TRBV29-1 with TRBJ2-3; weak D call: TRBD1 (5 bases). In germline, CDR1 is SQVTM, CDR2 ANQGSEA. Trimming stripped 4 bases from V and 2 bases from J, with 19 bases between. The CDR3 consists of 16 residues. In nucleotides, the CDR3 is TGCAGCGTTGTAGGGGTGGGTATGGAACCCACAGATACGCAGTATTTT. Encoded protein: CSVVGVGMEPTDTQYF.

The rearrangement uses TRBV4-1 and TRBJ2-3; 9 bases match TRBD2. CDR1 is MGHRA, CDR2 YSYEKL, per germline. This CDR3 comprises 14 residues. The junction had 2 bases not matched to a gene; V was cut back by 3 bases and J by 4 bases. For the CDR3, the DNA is TGCGCCAGCAGCCAGCGGGAGGGCCCAGATACGCAGTATTTT. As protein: CASSQREGPDTQYF.

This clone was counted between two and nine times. This CDR3 is CASSFYFSGSPNNEQFF. The CDR3 DNA sequence: TGTGCCAGCAGCTTTTACTTCAGCGGGAGTCCCAACAATGAGCAGTTCTTC. The chain recombines TRBV5-4 with TRBJ2-1, with TRBD2 identical over 8 bases. J was trimmed by 5 bases and V by 2 bases; bases with no gene match: 12. Germline CDR1 reads SGHNT; CDR2 reads YYREEE (reference sequence). The CDR3 has 17 amino acids. The whole variable domain, remainder taken from reference TRBV5-4 and TRBJ2-1, is ETGVTQSPTHLIKTRGQQVTLRCSSQSGHNTVSWYQQALGQGPQFIFQYYREEENGRGNFPPRFSGLQFPNYSSELNVNALELDDSALYLCASSFYFSGSPNNEQFFGPGTRLTVL.

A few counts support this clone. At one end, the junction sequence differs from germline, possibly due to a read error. The CDR3 region is CATSDLQEAQYF. The CDR3 DNA sequence: TGTGCCACCAGTGATTTACAAGAGGCCCAGTACTTC. V usage is TRBV24-1 and J usage is TRBJ2-5; D gene uncertain. The CDR3 sequence is 12 residues long. Per germline, CDR1 KGHDR and CDR2 SFDVKD.

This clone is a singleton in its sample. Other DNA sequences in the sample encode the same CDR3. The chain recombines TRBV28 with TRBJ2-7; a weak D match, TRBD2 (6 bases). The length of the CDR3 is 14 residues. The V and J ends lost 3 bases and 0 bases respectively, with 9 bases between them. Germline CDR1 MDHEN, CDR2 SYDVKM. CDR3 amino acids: CASSFGGSSYEQYF. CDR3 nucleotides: TGTGCCAGCAGTTTTGGGGGGAGCTCCTACGAGCAGTACTTC.

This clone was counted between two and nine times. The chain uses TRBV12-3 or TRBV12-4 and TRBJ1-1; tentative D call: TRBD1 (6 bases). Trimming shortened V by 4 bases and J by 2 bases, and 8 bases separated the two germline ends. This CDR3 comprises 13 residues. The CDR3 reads CASSWTVNTEAFF. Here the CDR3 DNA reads TGTGCCAGCAGTTGGACAGTTAACACTGAAGCTTTCTTT.

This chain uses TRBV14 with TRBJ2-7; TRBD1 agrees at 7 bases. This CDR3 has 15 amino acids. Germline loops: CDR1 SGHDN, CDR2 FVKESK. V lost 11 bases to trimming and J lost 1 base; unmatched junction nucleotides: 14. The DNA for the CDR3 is TGTGCCCCCGCCCCCTGGACAGGCAAGTCCTACGAGCAGTACTTC. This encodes CAPAPWTGKSYEQYF.

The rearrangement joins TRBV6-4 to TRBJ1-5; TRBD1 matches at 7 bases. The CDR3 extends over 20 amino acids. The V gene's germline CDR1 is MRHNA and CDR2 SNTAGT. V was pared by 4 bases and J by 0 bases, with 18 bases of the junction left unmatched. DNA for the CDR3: TGTGCCAGCAGTGCCCACAGGGGCCCCAAGGCAGCCTATAGCAATCAGCCCCAGCATTTT. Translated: CASSAHRGPKAAYSNQPQHF.

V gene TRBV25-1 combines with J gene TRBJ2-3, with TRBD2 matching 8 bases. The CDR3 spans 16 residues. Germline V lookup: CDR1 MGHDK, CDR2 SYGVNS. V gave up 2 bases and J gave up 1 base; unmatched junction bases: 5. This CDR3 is CASSEAERGRTDTQYF. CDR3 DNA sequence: TGTGCCAGCAGTGAAGCGGAGCGGGGGCGCACAGATACGCAGTATTTT. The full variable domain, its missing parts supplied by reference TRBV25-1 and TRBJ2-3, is EADIYQTPRYLVIGTGKKITLECSQTMGHDKMYWYQQDPGMELHLIHYSYGVNSTEKGDLSSESTVSRIRTEHFPLTLESARPSHTSQYLCASSEAERGRTDTQYFGPGTRLTVL.

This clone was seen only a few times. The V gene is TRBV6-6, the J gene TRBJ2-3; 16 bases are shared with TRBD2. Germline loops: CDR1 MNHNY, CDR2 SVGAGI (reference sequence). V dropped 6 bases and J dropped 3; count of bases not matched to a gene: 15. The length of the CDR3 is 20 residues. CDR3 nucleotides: TGTGCCAGCAGCCCGGGCTCCATGGGACTAGCGGGAGGGCCTACAGATACGCAGTATTTT. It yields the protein CASSPGSMGLAGGPTDTQYF.

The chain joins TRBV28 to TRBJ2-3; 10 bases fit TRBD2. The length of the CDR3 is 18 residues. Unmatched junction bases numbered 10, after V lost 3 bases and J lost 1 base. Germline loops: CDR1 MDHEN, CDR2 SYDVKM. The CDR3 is CASSFPRTSGGGTDTQYF. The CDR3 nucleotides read TGTGCCAGCAGTTTTCCCCGGACTAGCGGAGGGGGCACAGATACGCAGTATTTT.

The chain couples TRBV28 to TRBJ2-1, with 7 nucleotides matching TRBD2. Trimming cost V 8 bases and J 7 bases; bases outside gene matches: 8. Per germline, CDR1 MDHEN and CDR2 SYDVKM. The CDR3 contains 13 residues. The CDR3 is CASLLAGLNEQFF. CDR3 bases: TGTGCCAGCTTATTAGCGGGTTTGAATGAGCAGTTCTTC.

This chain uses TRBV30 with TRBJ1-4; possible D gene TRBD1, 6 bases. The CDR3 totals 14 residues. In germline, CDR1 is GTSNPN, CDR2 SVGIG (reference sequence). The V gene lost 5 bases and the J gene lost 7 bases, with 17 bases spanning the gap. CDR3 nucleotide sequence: TGTGCCTGGGCTACAGGGTCCGGCGTTGAAAAACTGTTTTTT. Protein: CAWATGSGVEKLFF. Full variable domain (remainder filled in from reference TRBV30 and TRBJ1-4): SQTIHQWPATLVQPVGSPLSLECTVEGTSNPNLYWYRQAAGRGLQLLFYSVGIGQISSEVPQNLSASRPQDRQFILSSKKLLLSDSGFYLCAWATGSGVEKLFFGSGTQLSVL.

The DNA of the CDR3 is TGTGCCAGCAGCGTAAATAGCGGGAGGACCAATGAGCAGTTCTTC. Encoded protein: CASSVNSGRTNEQFF. The chain recombines TRBV9 with TRBJ2-1, with 10 bases aligning to TRBD2. This CDR3 contains 15 residues. V gave up 1 base and J gave up 6 bases; unmatched junction bases: 4. Germline values: CDR1 SGDLS, CDR2 YYNGEE.

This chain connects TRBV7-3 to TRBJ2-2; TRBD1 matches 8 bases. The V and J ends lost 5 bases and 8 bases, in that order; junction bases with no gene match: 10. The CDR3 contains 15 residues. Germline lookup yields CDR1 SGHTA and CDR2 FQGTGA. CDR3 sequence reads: CASSPTPRGRGELFF. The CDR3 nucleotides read TGTGCCAGCAGCCCCACCCCCAGGGGGCGAGGGGAGCTGTTTTTT.

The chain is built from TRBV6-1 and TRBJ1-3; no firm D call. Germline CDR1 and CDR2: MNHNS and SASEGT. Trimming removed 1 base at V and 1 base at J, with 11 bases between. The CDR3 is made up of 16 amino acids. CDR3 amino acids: CASSEGRSSSGNTIYF. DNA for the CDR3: TGTGCCAGCAGTGAAGGCAGGTCGTCATCTGGAAACACCATATATTTT.